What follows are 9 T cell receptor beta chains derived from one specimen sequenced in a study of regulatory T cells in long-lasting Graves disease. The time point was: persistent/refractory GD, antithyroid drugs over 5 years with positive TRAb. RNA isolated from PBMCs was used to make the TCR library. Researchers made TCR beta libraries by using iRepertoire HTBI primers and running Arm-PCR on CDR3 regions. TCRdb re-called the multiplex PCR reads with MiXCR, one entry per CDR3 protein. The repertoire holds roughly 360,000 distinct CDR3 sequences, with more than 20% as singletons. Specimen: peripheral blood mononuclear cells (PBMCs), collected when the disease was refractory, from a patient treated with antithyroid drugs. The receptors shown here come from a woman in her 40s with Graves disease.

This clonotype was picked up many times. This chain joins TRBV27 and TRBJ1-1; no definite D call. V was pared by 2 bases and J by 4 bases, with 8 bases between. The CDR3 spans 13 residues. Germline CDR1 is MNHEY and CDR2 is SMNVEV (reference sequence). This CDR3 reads CASSLNRVTEAFF. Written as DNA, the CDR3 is TGTGCCAGCAGTTTAAATAGGGTCACTGAAGCTTTCTTT.

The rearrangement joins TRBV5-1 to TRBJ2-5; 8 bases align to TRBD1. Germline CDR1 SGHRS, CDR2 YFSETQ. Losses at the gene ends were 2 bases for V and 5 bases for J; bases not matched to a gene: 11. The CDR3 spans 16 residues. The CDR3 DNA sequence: TGCGCCAGCAGCTTTCATACGGACAGGGAGGTGGAGACCCAGTACTTC. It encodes CASSFHTDREVETQYF.

The CDR3 region is CASSLGWGATDTQYF. CDR3 sequence (DNA): TGCGCCAGCAGCTTGGGATGGGGGGCCACAGATACGCAGTATTTT. The V call is TRBV5-1, the J call TRBJ2-3, with D perhaps assigned TRBD1 or TRBD2 (6 bases each). Germline-derived CDR1 and CDR2 are SGHRS and YFSETQ. Trimming took 0 bases from V and 2 from J, leaving 10 bases between them. The length of the CDR3 is 15 residues.

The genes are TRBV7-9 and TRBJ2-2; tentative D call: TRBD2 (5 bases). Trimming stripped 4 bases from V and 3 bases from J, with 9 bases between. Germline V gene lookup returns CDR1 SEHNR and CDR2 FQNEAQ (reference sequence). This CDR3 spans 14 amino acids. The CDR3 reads CASSSTGYTGELFF. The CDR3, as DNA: TGTGCCAGCAGCTCGACGGGATACACCGGGGAGCTGTTTTTT.

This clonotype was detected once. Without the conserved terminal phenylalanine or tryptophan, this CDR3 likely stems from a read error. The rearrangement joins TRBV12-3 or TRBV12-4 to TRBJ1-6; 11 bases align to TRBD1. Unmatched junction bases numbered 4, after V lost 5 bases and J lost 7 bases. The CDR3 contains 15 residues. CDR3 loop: CASSRDRGYNSPLHS. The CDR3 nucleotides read TGTGCCAGCAGTAGGGACAGGGGGTACAATTCACCCCTCCACTCT.

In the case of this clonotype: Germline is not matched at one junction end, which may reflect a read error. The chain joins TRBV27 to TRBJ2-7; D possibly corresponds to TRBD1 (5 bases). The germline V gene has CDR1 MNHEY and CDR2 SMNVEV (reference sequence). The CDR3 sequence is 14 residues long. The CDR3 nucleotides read TGTGCCGGCAGTTTAAGCAGGGTCTATAACGAGCAGTACTTC. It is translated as CAGSLSRVYNEQYF.

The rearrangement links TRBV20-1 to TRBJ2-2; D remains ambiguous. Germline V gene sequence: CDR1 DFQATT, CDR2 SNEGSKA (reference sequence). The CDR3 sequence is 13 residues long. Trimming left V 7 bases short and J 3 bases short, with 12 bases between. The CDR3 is CSVAGEYTGELFF. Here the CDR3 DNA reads TGCAGTGTGGCCGGTGAATACACCGGGGAGCTGTTTTTT.

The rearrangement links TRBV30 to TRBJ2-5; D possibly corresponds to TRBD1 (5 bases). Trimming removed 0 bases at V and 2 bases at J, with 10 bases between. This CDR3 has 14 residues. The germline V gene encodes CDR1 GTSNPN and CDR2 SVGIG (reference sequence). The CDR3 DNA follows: TGTGCCTGGAGTGTGGGAAGGGGTCAAGAGACCCAGTACTTC. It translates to CAWSVGRGQETQYF.

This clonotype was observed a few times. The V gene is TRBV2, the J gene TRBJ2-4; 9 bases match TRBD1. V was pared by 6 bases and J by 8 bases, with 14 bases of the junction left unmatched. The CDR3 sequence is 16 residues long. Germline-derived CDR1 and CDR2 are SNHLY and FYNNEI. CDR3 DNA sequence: TGTGCCAGCAGACCGCGAGGGACAGGGATATTGGACATTCAGTACTTC. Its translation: CASRPRGTGILDIQYF.